This T cell receptor beta chain was identified during a study of regulatory T cells in long-lasting Graves disease. With iRepertoire HTBI primers and Arm-PCR of CDR3 regions, TCR beta libraries were built. TCRdb recomputed calls from the multiplex PCR reads with MiXCR, one row per CDR3 protein. The data hold more than 450,000 distinct CDR3 sequences, with around 15% observed a single time. Documented time point: newly diagnosed GD, antithyroid drugs for less than 3 months. Preparation of the TCR library used RNA extracted from PBMCs. The V gene's germline CDR1 is SQVTM and CDR2 ANQGSEA. Trimming took 2 bases from V and 0 from J, leaving 8 bases between them. The CDR3 has 13 residues. These same data were also listed under a study on T cells in Graves' hyperthyroidism and ophthalmopathy.

This specimen was peripheral blood mononuclear cells (PBMCs), taken at new diagnosis, from a patient treated with antithyroid drugs. The clonotype was recovered from a man in his forties with Graves disease. The chain joins TRBV29-1 to TRBJ2-7; D is unclear. CDR3 nucleotide sequence: TGCAGCGTTGAATCGCCCAGCTCCTACGAGCAGTACTTC. Translated, it gives CSVESPSSYEQYF.